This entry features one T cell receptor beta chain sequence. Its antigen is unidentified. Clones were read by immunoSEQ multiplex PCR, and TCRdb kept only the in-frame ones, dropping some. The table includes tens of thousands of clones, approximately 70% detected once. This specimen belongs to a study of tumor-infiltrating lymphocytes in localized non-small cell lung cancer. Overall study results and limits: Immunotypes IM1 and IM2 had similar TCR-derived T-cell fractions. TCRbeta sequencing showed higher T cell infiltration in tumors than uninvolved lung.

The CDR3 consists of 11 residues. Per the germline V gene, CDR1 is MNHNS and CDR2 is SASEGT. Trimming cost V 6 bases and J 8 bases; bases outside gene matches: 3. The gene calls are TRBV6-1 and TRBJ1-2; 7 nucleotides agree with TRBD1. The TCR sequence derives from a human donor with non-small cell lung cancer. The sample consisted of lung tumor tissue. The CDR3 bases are TGTGCCAGCAGGGGACAGTTAGGCTACACCTTC. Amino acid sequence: CASRGQLGYTF.